This T cell receptor beta chain emerged from a study of blood T cell repertoires in COVID-19 (dated by TCRdb to the early 2020s). General notes on the study: The collaborator samples originated in the United States, Italy and Spain and spanned the acute and convalescent phases of COVID-19. The material from the prospective study consisted of cDNA or gDNA derived from T cells, B-cell-depleted T cells, or PBMCs. Deeply sampled blood TCRbeta repertoires from subjects exposed to, actively infected with, or recovered from COVID-19 were included in the dataset. The repertoires were made available in a free public database intended to serve as a resource for research on the immune response to SARS-CoV-2. The samples were drawn from the first 160 participants of the ongoing ImmuneRACE study and from over a thousand subjects provided by 6 global collaborators. Sample metadata almost always included a de-identified subject ID, COVID-19 status, age in years and sex. Where available, HLA class I and class II types were obtained from metadata supplied by the sample provider rather than from assay-based typing. Points the paper makes about the study in general: The quantity of clinical and demographic metadata differed by source and by participant and was supplied without curation.

Deletion took 0 bases off V and 5 bases off J, with a span of 14 bases between the germline ends. The CDR3, from cysteine to phenylalanine, totals 15 residues. Left in the record is the CDR3 DNA by itself, 45 bases read in frame from the first base. From the germline V gene, CDR1 is SGHRS and CDR2 is YFSETQ. In the prospective study, participants were about 18 to 100 years old, resided in fewer than 25 geographic areas of the United States, and were enrolled through a virtual design. To assign participants to cohorts, the prospective study relied on clinical history that participants themselves reported in a screening survey and a study questionnaire. A participant counted as exposed if, within 2 weeks of entering the study, that participant had been in contact with someone who had a PCR-confirmed or clinician-diagnosed COVID-19 case. Mobile phlebotomists in the prospective study collected whole blood, serum and a nasopharyngeal or oropharyngeal swab from every participant. Additional blood draws and questionnaires over a roughly two-month period could optionally be provided by prospective study participants. Before DNA extraction, blood samples from the prospective study were shipped at room temperature or frozen.

TCRbeta CDR3 regions were amplified from genomic DNA by means of the immunoSEQ Assay, a bias-controlled multiplex PCR. On the study's bioinformatics: The number of nucleated cells in each sample was estimated by amplification of reference gene primers within the assay. Sequence reads were collapsed and filtered to measure the absolute abundance of every unique TCRbeta CDR3 rearrangement. For each sample, productive Simpson clonality was calculated as the square root of Simpson's diversity index over productive rearrangements. TCRdb mirrors the immuneACCESS table, restricted to in-frame sequences. Some clones are absent from its copies; in checked studies, under half trace to an unresolved V gene, and the reason for the others is unknown. V, J and clone size derive from that table, while D and trimming were established from the DNA sequence. This sample comprises about 280,000 clones, about four fifths of them detected only once. Roughly 4.7% of the sample is held by the ten biggest clonotypes.

A single count supports this clone. Its antigen target is currently unknown. No much larger clone exists at a distance of one base, and base qualities are not known. The TCR comes from a man in his forties who had been exposed to COVID-19. Sequences were obtained from PBMCs or T cells enriched from blood (not recorded which). The receptor chain draws on TRBV5-1 and TRBJ1-1; 6 matching bases give a weak D call of TRBD1. At the DNA level, the sequence is TGCGCCAGCAGCTTGGGGGATCAGGGGCGAACTGAAGCTTTCTTT. Its protein product is CASSLGDQGRTEAFF.